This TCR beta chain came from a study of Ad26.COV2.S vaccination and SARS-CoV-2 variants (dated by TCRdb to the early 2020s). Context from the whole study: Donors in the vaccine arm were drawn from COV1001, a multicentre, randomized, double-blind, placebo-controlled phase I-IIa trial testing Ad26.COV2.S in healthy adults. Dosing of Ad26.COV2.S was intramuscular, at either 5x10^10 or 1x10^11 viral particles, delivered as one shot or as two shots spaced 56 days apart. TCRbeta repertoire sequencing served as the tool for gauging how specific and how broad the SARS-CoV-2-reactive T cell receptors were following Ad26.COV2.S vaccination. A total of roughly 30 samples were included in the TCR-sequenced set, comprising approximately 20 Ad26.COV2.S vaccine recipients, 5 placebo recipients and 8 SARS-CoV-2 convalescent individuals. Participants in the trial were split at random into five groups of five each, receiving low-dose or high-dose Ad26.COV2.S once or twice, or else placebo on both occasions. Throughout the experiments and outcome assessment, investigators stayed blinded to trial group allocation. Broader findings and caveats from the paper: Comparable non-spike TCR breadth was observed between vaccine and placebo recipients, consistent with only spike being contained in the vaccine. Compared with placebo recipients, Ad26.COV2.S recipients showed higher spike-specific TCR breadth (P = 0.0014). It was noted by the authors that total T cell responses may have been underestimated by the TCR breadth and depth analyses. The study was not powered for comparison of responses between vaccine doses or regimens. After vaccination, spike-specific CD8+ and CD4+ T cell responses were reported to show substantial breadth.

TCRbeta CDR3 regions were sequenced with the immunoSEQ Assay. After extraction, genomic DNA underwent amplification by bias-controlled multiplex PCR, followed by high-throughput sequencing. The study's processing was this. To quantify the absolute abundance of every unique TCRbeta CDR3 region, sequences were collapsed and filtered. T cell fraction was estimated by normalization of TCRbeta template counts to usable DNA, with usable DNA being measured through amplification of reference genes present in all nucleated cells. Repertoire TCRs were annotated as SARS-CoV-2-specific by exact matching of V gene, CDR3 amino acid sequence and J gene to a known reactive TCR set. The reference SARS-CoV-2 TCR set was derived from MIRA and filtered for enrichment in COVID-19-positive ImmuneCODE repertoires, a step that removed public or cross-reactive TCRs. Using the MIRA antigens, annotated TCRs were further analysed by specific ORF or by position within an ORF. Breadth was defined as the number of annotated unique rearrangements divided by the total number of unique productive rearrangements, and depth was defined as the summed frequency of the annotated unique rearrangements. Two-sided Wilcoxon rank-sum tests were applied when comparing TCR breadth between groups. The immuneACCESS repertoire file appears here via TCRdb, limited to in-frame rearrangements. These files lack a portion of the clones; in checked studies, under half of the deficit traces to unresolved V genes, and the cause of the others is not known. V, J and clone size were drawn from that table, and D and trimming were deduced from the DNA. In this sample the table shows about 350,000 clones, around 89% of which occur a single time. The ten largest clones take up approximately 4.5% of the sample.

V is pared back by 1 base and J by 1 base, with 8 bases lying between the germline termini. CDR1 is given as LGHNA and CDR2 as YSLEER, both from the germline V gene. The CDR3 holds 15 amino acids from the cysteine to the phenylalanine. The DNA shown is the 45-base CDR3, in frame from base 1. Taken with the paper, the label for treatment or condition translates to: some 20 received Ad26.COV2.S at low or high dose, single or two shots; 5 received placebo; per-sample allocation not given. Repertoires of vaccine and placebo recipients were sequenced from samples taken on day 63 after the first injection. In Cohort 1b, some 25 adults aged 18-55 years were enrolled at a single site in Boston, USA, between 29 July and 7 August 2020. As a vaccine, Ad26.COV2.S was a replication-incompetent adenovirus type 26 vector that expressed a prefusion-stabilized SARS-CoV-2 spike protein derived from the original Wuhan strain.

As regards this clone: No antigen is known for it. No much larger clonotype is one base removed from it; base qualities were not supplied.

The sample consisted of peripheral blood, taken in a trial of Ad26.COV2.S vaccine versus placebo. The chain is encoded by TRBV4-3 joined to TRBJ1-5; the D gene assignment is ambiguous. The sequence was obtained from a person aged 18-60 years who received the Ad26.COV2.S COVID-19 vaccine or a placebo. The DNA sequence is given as TGCGCCAGCAGCCAAGTCGCGGGGAGCAATCAGCCCCAGCATTTT. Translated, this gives CASSQVAGSNQPQHF.